This T cell receptor beta chain appears in the sequencing data of a study of OX40 agonist ivuxolimab in advanced cancers. Study details: Patients' therapy was ivuxolimab, an antibody that acts as an agonist of OX40 (CD134). General observations from the study: Low normalized T-cell clonal expansion was also seen in some nonresponders. Among the lowest peripheral clonal expansion occurred in 0.1-3.0 mg/kg partial responders.

Sequencing used immunoSEQ multiplex PCR; TCRdb keeps in-frame clones, though not all of them. The table records over 80,000 clones, approximately 87% of them present only once. This clone was observed once. The antigen is unknown. Per the germline V gene, CDR1 is LNHDA and CDR2 is SQIVND (reference sequence). This CDR3 spans 14 amino acids. V lost 4 bases, J lost 4 bases, and 6 bases stayed unmatched. Patients who had autoimmune disease history or got systemic immunosuppression were left out. The sequencing used CD4+ or CD8+ T cells sorted from blood, collected in a trial of the OX40 agonist ivuxolimab. The rearrangement links TRBV19 to TRBJ1-1, with 7 nucleotides matching TRBD1. The clonotype originates from an adult with an advanced solid tumor such as melanoma, head and neck, liver or kidney cancer. CDR3 amino acids: CASSKGALGTEAFF. The CDR3 nucleotides read TGTGCCAGTAGTAAGGGGGCCCTGGGCACTGAAGCTTTCTTT.